The source of this TCR beta chain is a study of T-cell memory formation after mild COVID-19. Overall study: The two donors had largely donor-specific TCR clusters. Study-wide points: Cross-reactive memory apparently joined, as some responding clones appeared in pre-infection memory.

Details on this clonotype: Antigen: not known.

Trimming shortened V by 0 bases and J by 3 bases, and 8 bases separated the two germline ends. The CDR3 is made up of 15 amino acids. Germline V gene lookup returns CDR1 LGHNA and CDR2 YNFKEQ. With constant-segment primers, 5'RACE yielded cDNA libraries of TCR alpha and TCR beta that carried sample barcodes and UMIs. TCRdb re-called the 5' RACE reads with MiXCR, one entry per CDR3 protein. The table has hundreds of thousands of distinct CDR3 sequences, about 18% seen once; the top ten hold more than 9%. The specimen sequenced was PBMCs or a T cell subset sorted from them (not recorded which). This chain connects TRBV4-2 to TRBJ2-2, with D hard to call. This receptor was obtained from an adult woman who had mild COVID-19 (a few samples of this study predate the infection). Cell type and time point are not known. The CDR3 DNA is TGTGCCAGCAGCCAAGACGGCTTCTACACCGGGGAGCTGTTTTTT. It specifies CASSQDGFYTGELFF.